This TCR beta chain was sequenced for a study of technical replicates of blood from several donors. Clones were sequenced by immunoSEQ multiplex PCR, and TCRdb holds only the in-frame ones, with some missing. There are about 86,000 clones in the sample; nearly 96% occur only once, and approximately 0.41% lies in the top ten. Source material: T cells isolated from PBMCs. The sequence derives from a human donor in good health.

CDR3 bases: TGTGCCAGCAGCCTGAGGGGGCAGGATCAGCCCCAGCATTTT. Residues: CASSLRGQDQPQHF. V and J are TRBV6-6 and TRBJ1-5; 7 nucleotides agree with TRBD1. Losses at the gene ends were 6 bases for V and 5 bases for J; bases not matched to a gene: 7. The CDR3 contains 14 residues. From germline, CDR1 is MNHNY and CDR2 SVGAGI (reference sequence).